Listed here is a single T cell receptor (beta chain). The record originates from a study of OX40 agonist ivuxolimab in advanced cancers. Trimming pared 5 bases from V and 10 bases from J, leaving 18 bases between. This CDR3 has 14 residues. Germline V gives CDR1 SNHLY, CDR2 FYNNEI. The table came from immunoSEQ multiplex PCR; TCRdb's copy has only in-frame clones and leaves some out. The sample has about 35,000 clones, about 78% seen once. V and J are TRBV2 and TRBJ2-1; TRBD2 might be the D (6 bases). The sequencing used CD4+ or CD8+ T cells sorted from blood, collected in a trial of the OX40 agonist ivuxolimab. The clonotype was recovered from an adult with an advanced solid tumor such as melanoma, head and neck, liver or kidney cancer. CDR3 DNA sequence: TGTGCCAGCAGTCCACCGAGGGAGGACTGGGAGCAGTTCTTC. Encoded protein: CASSPPREDWEQFF.